This record looks at one T cell receptor beta chain sequence and its context. Its matching antigen is unknown. The sample comes from a study of T cell responses to AZD1222 COVID-19 vaccine. Study-wide results and limits: Of the AZD1222 recipients, only five to seven were seropositive at baseline.

This table comes from immunoSEQ multiplex PCR, and its TCRdb copy is limited to in-frame clones, with some not included. This table holds approximately 170,000 clones, 91% found once. The germline V gene has CDR1 LNHDA and CDR2 SQIVND (reference sequence). V dropped 5 bases and J dropped 7; count of bases not matched to a gene: 9. The CDR3 loop spans 16 amino acids. Sequencing used peripheral blood, obtained on day 0 of AZD1222 vaccination. V usage is TRBV19 and J usage is TRBJ2-1; 12 positions agree with TRBD2. The source is an adult in good health. CDR3 residues: CASSPRLAGVGNEQFF. In DNA form, the CDR3 reads TGTGCCAGTAGTCCGCGACTAGCGGGAGTCGGTAATGAGCAGTTCTTC. Together with reference TRBV19 and TRBJ2-1, the CDR3 gives the full variable domain: DGGITQSPKYLFRKEGQNVTLSCEQNLNHDAMYWYRQDPGQGLRLIYYSQIVNDFQKGDIAEGYSVSREKKESFPLTVTSAQKNPTAFYLCASSPRLAGVGNEQFFGPGTRLTVL.